This is a list of T cell receptor beta chains from one sample in a study of blood T cell repertoires in COVID-19. Assay used: immunoSEQ multiplex PCR; TCRdb lists only in-frame clones, some missing. The data contain more than 25,000 clones, roughly 83% of them singletons. The specimen was peripheral blood. The receptors stem from a man aged 65 to 79 with active COVID-19. Each CDR3 is given with its conserved first and last residue. Each record gives: clone size, V gene, CDR3 length, D gene, J gene, CDR3 DNA, CDR3 protein. A D gene is named only where the DNA matches it firmly. Expanded clones get a size class; other rows say once, few or many, or leave the size out.

clone_size: .; v_call: TRBV28; cdr3_length: 15; d_call: TRBD1; j_call: TRBJ1-5; cdr3_nt: TGTGCCAGCAGCAAGATACAGGGGGCTTGGCAGCCCCAGCATTTT; cdr3_aa: CASSKIQGAWQPQHF
clone_size: .; v_call: TRBV5-1; cdr3_length: 14; d_call: TRBD1; j_call: TRBJ2-5; cdr3_nt: TGCGCCAGCAGCTTCCAGGGGGATCAAGAGACCCAGTACTTC; cdr3_aa: CASSFQGDQETQYF
clone_size: once; v_call: TRBV5-6; cdr3_length: 16; d_call: .; j_call: TRBJ2-1; cdr3_nt: TGTGCCAGCAGCTTACCAGGGGAGCGCTCCTACAATGAGCAGTTCTTC; cdr3_aa: CASSLPGERSYNEQFF
clone_size: .; v_call: TRBV5-1; cdr3_length: 18; d_call: TRBD2; j_call: TRBJ2-6; cdr3_nt: TGCGCCAGCAGCCCGGGGGGGATGGGAGGACCTGGGGCCAACGTCCTGACTTTC; cdr3_aa: CASSPGGMGGPGANVLTF
clone_size: .; v_call: TRBV5-1; cdr3_length: 16; d_call: TRBD2; j_call: TRBJ2-5; cdr3_nt: TGCGCCAGCAGCTTGTCCCTAGCGGGGGCCCAAGAGACCCAGTACTTC; cdr3_aa: CASSLSLAGAQETQYF
clone_size: few; v_call: TRBV21-1; cdr3_length: 18; d_call: .; j_call: TRBJ2-3; cdr3_nt: TGTGCCAGCAGCTCGGGGGGTTTTGGGACAGGGGAGACAGATACGCAGTATTTT; cdr3_aa: CASSSGGFGTGETDTQYF
clone_size: .; v_call: TRBV18; cdr3_length: 14; d_call: .; j_call: TRBJ2-2; cdr3_nt: TGTGCCAGCTCACCCCTCTGGAGCGACCAGGAGCTGTTTTTT; cdr3_aa: CASSPLWSDQELFF
clone_size: .; v_call: TRBV28; cdr3_length: 15; d_call: TRBD2; j_call: TRBJ2-1; cdr3_nt: TGTGCCACTAAATTAGCGGGAGGGCCGCGAAATGAGCAGTTCTTC; cdr3_aa: CATKLAGGPRNEQFF
clone_size: .; v_call: TRBV2; cdr3_length: 13; d_call: .; j_call: TRBJ2-7; cdr3_nt: TGTGCCAGCAGTGACAGGGGACGCTACGAGCAGTACTTC; cdr3_aa: CASSDRGRYEQYF
clone_size: .; v_call: TRBV5-4; cdr3_length: 12; d_call: .; j_call: TRBJ2-7; cdr3_nt: TGTGCCAGCAGCCTCCCCGCGAACGAGCAGTACTTC; cdr3_aa: CASSLPANEQYF
clone_size: .; v_call: TRBV5-1; cdr3_length: 15; d_call: TRBD2; j_call: TRBJ2-3; cdr3_nt: TGCGCCAGCAGCTTGAGCGGGGCGAGCACAGATACGCAGTATTTT; cdr3_aa: CASSLSGASTDTQYF
clone_size: .; v_call: TRBV5-1; cdr3_length: 16; d_call: TRBD2; j_call: TRBJ2-2; cdr3_nt: TGCGCCAGCAGCCTGACGGGACTAGCGAGCACCGGGGAGCTGTTTTTT; cdr3_aa: CASSLTGLASTGELFF
clone_size: .; v_call: TRBV11-2; cdr3_length: 15; d_call: .; j_call: TRBJ1-1; cdr3_nt: TGTGCCAGCAGCTTAGGAAAAGGTGAGGACACTGAAGCTTTCTTT; cdr3_aa: CASSLGKGEDTEAFF
clone_size: few; v_call: TRBV7-9; cdr3_length: 13; d_call: .; j_call: TRBJ1-1; cdr3_nt: TGTGCCAGCAGCTCCGGGGAGGGAATTGAAGCTTTCTTT; cdr3_aa: CASSSGEGIEAFF
clone_size: .; v_call: TRBV3-1/TRBV3-2; cdr3_length: 15; d_call: .; j_call: TRBJ2-7; cdr3_nt: TGTGCCAGCAGCCAAGATCGGCAGCGGGCATACGAGCAGTACTTC; cdr3_aa: CASSQDRQRAYEQYF
clone_size: .; v_call: TRBV3-1/TRBV3-2; cdr3_length: 16; d_call: .; j_call: TRBJ1-3; cdr3_nt: TGTGCCAGCAGCCCAAATCCAGGATCGTCTGGAAACACCATATATTTT; cdr3_aa: CASSPNPGSSGNTIYF
clone_size: .; v_call: TRBV9; cdr3_length: 16; d_call: TRBD1; j_call: TRBJ1-2; cdr3_nt: TGTGCCAGCAGCCGGCAGGGGGCCAATATCCGTTATGGCTACACCTTC; cdr3_aa: CASSRQGANIRYGYTF
clone_size: .; v_call: TRBV7-9; cdr3_length: 14; d_call: .; j_call: TRBJ1-2; cdr3_nt: TGTGCCGGCAGCGTCGGAGGCACCAACTATGGCTACACCTTC; cdr3_aa: CAGSVGGTNYGYTF
clone_size: large; v_call: TRBV7-8; cdr3_length: 15; d_call: .; j_call: TRBJ2-7; cdr3_nt: TGTGCCAGCAGCTGGGGAAGCGGGTGGACCTACGAGCAGTACTTC; cdr3_aa: CASSWGSGWTYEQYF
clone_size: .; v_call: TRBV9; cdr3_length: 15; d_call: .; j_call: TRBJ2-1; cdr3_nt: TGTGCCAGCAGCGCCGACAATTTCCCCTACAATGAGCAGTTCTTC; cdr3_aa: CASSADNFPYNEQFF
clone_size: .; v_call: TRBV3-1/TRBV3-2; cdr3_length: 17; d_call: .; j_call: TRBJ1-6; cdr3_nt: TGTGCCAGCAGCCAAAGAACAGGAAGCTCCTATAATTCACCCCTCCACTTT; cdr3_aa: CASSQRTGSSYNSPLHF
clone_size: .; v_call: TRBV18; cdr3_length: 15; d_call: TRBD1; j_call: TRBJ1-2; cdr3_nt: TGTGCCAGCTCACCGGGGGACAGCTATAACTATGGCTACACCTTC; cdr3_aa: CASSPGDSYNYGYTF
clone_size: .; v_call: TRBV6-6; cdr3_length: 17; d_call: .; j_call: TRBJ2-3; cdr3_nt: TGTGCCAGCAGTCCGATCAGAACAGGCCGACGGACAGATACGCAGTATTTT; cdr3_aa: CASSPIRTGRRTDTQYF
clone_size: .; v_call: TRBV30; cdr3_length: 14; d_call: TRBD2; j_call: TRBJ2-3; cdr3_nt: TGTGCCTCGAGCGGGGGGTTAGGCACAGATACGCAGTATTTT; cdr3_aa: CASSGGLGTDTQYF
clone_size: .; v_call: TRBV5-6; cdr3_length: 13; d_call: .; j_call: TRBJ1-2; cdr3_nt: TGTGCCAGCAGCTTGCTAGGTGGCTATGGCTACACCTTC; cdr3_aa: CASSLLGGYGYTF
clone_size: .; v_call: TRBV23-1; cdr3_length: 15; d_call: .; j_call: TRBJ2-7; cdr3_nt: TGCGCCAGCAGTCCCCGGAGGTGTATGGGCCACGAGCAGTACTTC; cdr3_aa: CASSPRRCMGHEQYF
clone_size: .; v_call: TRBV14; cdr3_length: 14; d_call: TRBD2; j_call: TRBJ2-7; cdr3_nt: TGTGCCAGCAGCCAAGTTGGCGGGAGCTACGAGCAGTACTTC; cdr3_aa: CASSQVGGSYEQYF
clone_size: once; v_call: TRBV5-1; cdr3_length: 15; d_call: TRBD2; j_call: TRBJ2-5; cdr3_nt: TGCGCCAGCACTCATCCGCGGGGGGCGCTGGAGACCCAGTACTTC; cdr3_aa: CASTHPRGALETQYF
clone_size: once; v_call: TRBV5-1; cdr3_length: 15; d_call: TRBD2; j_call: TRBJ2-7; cdr3_nt: TGCGCCAGCAGCTTAGAAGCGGGACCTAACTACGAGCAGTACTTC; cdr3_aa: CASSLEAGPNYEQYF
clone_size: .; v_call: TRBV12-5; cdr3_length: 13; d_call: .; j_call: TRBJ1-2; cdr3_nt: TGTGCTAGTGGTTTGACTTGGGGCGAGGGCTACACCTTC; cdr3_aa: CASGLTWGEGYTF
clone_size: .; v_call: TRBV5-1; cdr3_length: 15; d_call: TRBD2; j_call: TRBJ2-5; cdr3_nt: TGCGCCAGCAGCTTGTTGGCGGGGAGGGAAGAGACCCAGTACTTC; cdr3_aa: CASSLLAGREETQYF
clone_size: .; v_call: TRBV24-1; cdr3_length: 16; d_call: TRBD2; j_call: TRBJ2-7; cdr3_nt: TGTGCCACCAGTGACCCCGGACTAGCGGGGGACTACGAGCAGTACTTC; cdr3_aa: CATSDPGLAGDYEQYF
clone_size: once; v_call: TRBV10-2; cdr3_length: 14; d_call: .; j_call: TRBJ2-5; cdr3_nt: TGCGCCAGCAGTCGTTTGTCCCACCAAGAGACCCAGTACTTC; cdr3_aa: CASSRLSHQETQYF
clone_size: .; v_call: TRBV6-2/TRBV6-3; cdr3_length: 15; d_call: TRBD2; j_call: TRBJ2-1; cdr3_nt: TGTGCCAGCAGTTATGGGGGGCTAGCGGGAGATGAGCAGTTCTTC; cdr3_aa: CASSYGGLAGDEQFF
clone_size: .; v_call: TRBV10-1; cdr3_length: 15; d_call: TRBD2; j_call: TRBJ2-3; cdr3_nt: TGCGCCAGCAGTGGACTAGCGGGAGACACAGATACGCAGTATTTT; cdr3_aa: CASSGLAGDTDTQYF
clone_size: .; v_call: TRBV5-4; cdr3_length: 15; d_call: TRBD2; j_call: TRBJ2-1; cdr3_nt: TGTGCCAGCAGCGGCGGTACTAGCGGGTGGAATGAGCAGTTCTTC; cdr3_aa: CASSGGTSGWNEQFF
clone_size: few; v_call: TRBV4-1; cdr3_length: 13; d_call: .; j_call: TRBJ1-2; cdr3_nt: TGCGCCAGCAGCCAAGGCCCCGGACAGGGCTACACCTTC; cdr3_aa: CASSQGPGQGYTF
clone_size: few; v_call: TRBV12-3/TRBV12-4; cdr3_length: 13; d_call: .; j_call: TRBJ2-1; cdr3_nt: TGTGCCAGCAGTCGACAGGCCGTTAGCGAGCAGTTCTTC; cdr3_aa: CASSRQAVSEQFF
clone_size: few; v_call: TRBV27; cdr3_length: 15; d_call: TRBD2; j_call: TRBJ2-3; cdr3_nt: TGTGCCAGCATCTCCCCGGGAGGGGCGACAGATACGCAGTATTTT; cdr3_aa: CASISPGGATDTQYF
clone_size: .; v_call: TRBV6-5; cdr3_length: 15; d_call: TRBD2; j_call: TRBJ2-2; cdr3_nt: TGTGCCAGCAGCCCCGGGACTAAACACACCGGGGAGCTGTTTTTT; cdr3_aa: CASSPGTKHTGELFF
clone_size: .; v_call: TRBV29-1; cdr3_length: 12; d_call: .; j_call: TRBJ2-3; cdr3_nt: TGCAGCGTTGAGGGGGGTGGGCTCACGCAGTATTTT; cdr3_aa: CSVEGGGLTQYF
clone_size: .; v_call: TRBV7-3; cdr3_length: 14; d_call: .; j_call: TRBJ1-1; cdr3_nt: TGTGCCAGCAGCTTAGTTGGGGGACAAACTGAAGCTTTCTTT; cdr3_aa: CASSLVGGQTEAFF
clone_size: .; v_call: TRBV2; cdr3_length: 14; d_call: TRBD1; j_call: TRBJ2-2; cdr3_nt: TGTGCCAGCAGTGAAACAGGGGTCGTCGGGGAGCTGTTTTTT; cdr3_aa: CASSETGVVGELFF
clone_size: once; v_call: TRBV6-5; cdr3_length: 13; d_call: .; j_call: TRBJ2-7; cdr3_nt: TGTGCCAGCAGCCTAGGACATCTCTACGAGCAGTACTTC; cdr3_aa: CASSLGHLYEQYF
clone_size: .; v_call: TRBV6-5; cdr3_length: 14; d_call: .; j_call: TRBJ1-1; cdr3_nt: TGTGCCAGCGAGAAATCGGGAGAGAACACTGAAGCTTTCTTT; cdr3_aa: CASEKSGENTEAFF
clone_size: .; v_call: TRBV5-1; cdr3_length: 14; d_call: TRBD1; j_call: TRBJ2-7; cdr3_nt: TGCGCCAGCAGTGTAGACGGACAGGGGTACGAGCAGTACTTC; cdr3_aa: CASSVDGQGYEQYF
clone_size: .; v_call: TRBV30; cdr3_length: 13; d_call: .; j_call: TRBJ1-1; cdr3_nt: TGTGCCCGGGGCGGGGACATGAACACTGAAGCTTTCTTT; cdr3_aa: CARGGDMNTEAFF
clone_size: .; v_call: TRBV28; cdr3_length: 18; d_call: TRBD2; j_call: TRBJ2-7; cdr3_nt: TGTGCCAGCAGTTTAAGTGGGACTAGCGGGAGGACTTCCTACGAGCAGTACTTC; cdr3_aa: CASSLSGTSGRTSYEQYF
clone_size: .; v_call: TRBV3-1/TRBV3-2; cdr3_length: 20; d_call: .; j_call: TRBJ2-6; cdr3_nt: TGTGCCAGCAGCCAAGCTACGGACACGGCACGGCTTGCCGGGGCCAACGTCCTGACTTTC; cdr3_aa: CASSQATDTARLAGANVLTF
clone_size: .; v_call: TRBV24-1; cdr3_length: 15; d_call: TRBD1; j_call: TRBJ2-1; cdr3_nt: TGTGCCACCAGTGCCCCGACAGGGTCCTACAATGAGCAGTTCTTC; cdr3_aa: CATSAPTGSYNEQFF
clone_size: .; v_call: TRBV6-5; cdr3_length: 15; d_call: TRBD1; j_call: TRBJ1-1; cdr3_nt: TGTGCCAGCCGCAACAGGGGAGACGAGGTCACTGAAGCTTTCTTT; cdr3_aa: CASRNRGDEVTEAFF
clone_size: .; v_call: TRBV5-4; cdr3_length: 15; d_call: .; j_call: TRBJ2-2; cdr3_nt: TGTGCCAGCAGCCTGGCCGGGGGTTGGGCCGGGGAGCTGTTTTTT; cdr3_aa: CASSLAGGWAGELFF
clone_size: .; v_call: TRBV5-6; cdr3_length: 13; d_call: .; j_call: TRBJ2-7; cdr3_nt: TGTGCCAGCAGCTTGGACACAACCTACGAGCAGTACTTC; cdr3_aa: CASSLDTTYEQYF
clone_size: .; v_call: TRBV7-3; cdr3_length: 17; d_call: TRBD2; j_call: TRBJ2-3; cdr3_nt: TGTGCCAGCAGCTTAAGCGGACTAGCGGGGTACACAGATACGCAGTATTTT; cdr3_aa: CASSLSGLAGYTDTQYF
clone_size: few; v_call: TRBV27; cdr3_length: 12; d_call: TRBD1; j_call: TRBJ1-4; cdr3_nt: TGTGCCAGCAGTACAGCCCGGGACAGGGGTTTTTTT; cdr3_aa: CASSTARDRGFF